This TCR beta chain is from a study of beta chain features in type 1 diabetes. Study-level findings and limits: Type 1 diabetes patients had moderately but significantly shorter TCRB CDR3s in all four CD4+ subsets.

Germline values: CDR1 SGHDN, CDR2 FVKESK. CDR3 length equals 14 residues. Trimming took off 4 bases at V and 8 bases at J, with 15 bases between the two ends. Every isolated RNA sample was fully reverse transcribed, so sequencing captured expressed TCRB transcripts. The method was immunoSEQ multiplex PCR; TCRdb's version includes in-frame clones alone and lacks a portion of them. Of 95,000 to 150,000 clones detected, about 15% appear once; the ten largest clones hold under 2.5%. This clone was seen a few times. Antigen: not known. The sample consisted of central memory CD4+ T cells from blood. The chain employs TRBV14 and TRBJ2-1, with D possibly matching TRBD2 (6 bases). The sequence was obtained from a man aged 25 to 45 with type 1 diabetes. The CDR3 DNA reads TGTGCCAGCAGCCCAATCGGGAGTGACGATGAGCAGTTCTTC. It yields the protein CASSPIGSDDEQFF.